Presented here are 14 T cell receptor beta chains from one specimen sequenced in a study of identical twins. TCRdb re-derived calls from the 5' RACE reads in MiXCR, one entry per CDR3 protein. The data hold 400,000 to 600,000 distinct CDR3 sequences, with more than 20% observed a single time. The same data also contributed to another study, on yellow fever vaccine responses in identical twins.

Sequenced sample: CD4+ T cells sorted from blood. The origin of the receptors is a woman between 18 and 29 years old in good health.

CDR3 loop: CSVWTRNTGELFF. The CDR3 DNA is TGCAGTGTTTGGACTAGAAACACCGGGGAGCTGTTTTTT. The rearrangement uses TRBV20-1 and TRBJ2-2; 7 nucleotides match TRBD2. The J segment lost 2 bases and the V segment lost 7 bases, leaving 4 bases of the junction unmatched. Germline lookup yields CDR1 DFQATT and CDR2 SNEGSKA (reference sequence). This CDR3 is 13 amino acids long.

This clonotype was detected ten times or more. The gene calls are TRBV20-1 and TRBJ2-7; 7 nucleotides align to TRBD2. With 2 bases clipped from V and 2 bases from J, the junction kept 3 bases outside the gene matches. CDR3 size: 13 residues. The V gene's germline CDR1 is DFQATT and CDR2 SNEGSKA (reference sequence). CDR3 DNA: TGCAGTGCTAGATCGGGAGGAACCTACGAGCAGTACTTC. Encoded protein: CSARSGGTYEQYF.

This clonotype was found a few times. The rearrangement links TRBV10-2 to TRBJ1-5; D uncertain. The CDR3 has 15 residues. Germline V CDR1 and CDR2: WSHSY, SAAADI. Trimming took 0 bases from V and 3 from J, leaving 9 bases between them. The CDR3 DNA reads TGCGCCAGCAGTGAGTCCGGGGAAGCCAATCAGCCCCAGCATTTT. Amino acid sequence: CASSESGEANQPQHF.

This clonotype was counted many times. This sequence joins TRBV28 and TRBJ2-3, with D unclear. Germline CDR1 MDHEN, CDR2 SYDVKM. The V end lost 6 bases, the J end lost 0 bases, and 10 bases lay between the germline ends. This CDR3 is built from 14 residues. CDR3 amino acids: CASSLVPSTDTQYF. The CDR3, as DNA: TGTGCCAGCAGCCTTGTCCCTAGCACAGATACGCAGTATTTT.

The chain recombines TRBV12-3 or TRBV12-4 with TRBJ2-3; D remains ambiguous. There are 14 residues in the CDR3. V shed 3 bases and J shed 4 bases, with 11 bases lying between them. The CDR3 is CASSFAKGADTQYF. The CDR3 bases are TGTGCCAGCAGTTTTGCTAAGGGCGCAGATACGCAGTATTTT.

The sample holds a few counts of this clonotype. The V gene is TRBV11-2, the J gene TRBJ2-5; D gene uncertain. This CDR3 comprises 14 residues. The V end lost 1 base, the J end lost 4 bases, and 10 bases lay between the germline ends. Per the germline V gene, CDR1 is SGHAT and CDR2 is FQNNGV. The CDR3 DNA follows: TGTGCCAGCAGCTTAGGGGCGGAAAGAGAGACCCAGTACTTC. Protein: CASSLGAERETQYF.

The chain links TRBV21-1 to TRBJ2-7; TRBD1, the D gene given by the table, was not confirmed from the DNA. TRBV21-1 is a pseudogene segment. This CDR3 has 15 residues. CDR3 loop: CASSMDRGLSYEQYF. CDR3 sequence (DNA): TGTGCCAGCAGCATGGACAGGGGGCTATCCTACGAGCAGTACTTC.

This chain connects TRBV20-1 to TRBJ1-2, with unresolved D. Trimming cost V 3 bases and J 4 bases, with 3 bases left between them. CDR1 is DFQATT and CDR2 is SNEGSKA in the germline V gene (reference sequence). The CDR3 totals 10 residues. The DNA of the CDR3 is TGCAGTGCTAGCTCCTATGGCTACACCTTC. This gives the protein CSASSYGYTF.

The CDR3 nucleotides are TGTGCCAGCAGTTTATCCAGGTTTAATTCACCCCTCCACTTT. As protein: CASSLSRFNSPLHF. V is TRBV27 and J is TRBJ1-6; D is ambiguous. The V gene lost 0 bases and the J gene lost 6 bases, with 6 bases spanning the gap. The CDR3 runs 14 residues. Germline CDR1 MNHEY, CDR2 SMNVEV (reference sequence).

CDR3 loop: CASSPRQGGSGNTIYF. The CDR3 DNA sequence: TGTGCCAGCAGTCCTCGACAGGGAGGCTCTGGAAACACCATATATTTT. This chain joins TRBV12-3 or TRBV12-4 and TRBJ1-3, with TRBD1 matching over 7 bases. V trimming: 5 bases; J trimming: 0 bases; junction bases outside the gene matches: 7. The CDR3 is made up of 16 amino acids.

This clonotype came up many times. V is TRBV15 and J is TRBJ2-1, with 11 bases matching TRBD2. The germline gives CDR1 LNHNV, CDR2 YYDKDF (reference sequence). This CDR3 contains 18 residues. V lost 1 base, J lost 4 bases, and 9 bases stayed unmatched. The DNA for the CDR3 is TGTGCCACCAGCAGAGCTAGCGGGAGGTCGAAAGGATACAATGAGCAGTTCTTC. Encoded protein: CATSRASGRSKGYNEQFF.

V and J are TRBV29-1 and TRBJ2-1; TRBD2 agrees at 11 bases. This CDR3 is 14 amino acids long. Per germline, CDR1 SQVTM and CDR2 ANQGSEA. Unmatched junction bases numbered 8, after V lost 4 bases and J lost 9 bases. This CDR3 reads CSVAGTSGGGEQFF. The CDR3, as DNA: TGCAGCGTTGCTGGGACTAGCGGAGGGGGTGAGCAGTTCTTC.

This clonotype was detected a few times. This sequence joins TRBV10-2 and TRBJ1-1; D possibly corresponds to TRBD1 (5 bases). V was trimmed by 7 bases and J by 0 bases, leaving 9 bases between them. There are 13 residues in the CDR3. Per germline, CDR1 WSHSY and CDR2 SAAADI. The DNA for the CDR3 is TGCGCCAGCAAGGGGAAGATGAACACTGAAGCTTTCTTT. Translating it yields CASKGKMNTEAFF.

This clonotype occurred many times. The V and J genes are TRBV4-1 and TRBJ2-1; TRBD1 aligns across 9 bases. The trim removed 1 base at V and 4 bases at J, leaving 2 bases unmatched. CDR1 is MGHRA and CDR2 is YSYEKL in the germline V gene. The CDR3 has 15 amino acids. The CDR3 sequence is CASSQGGQGYNEQFF. DNA of the CDR3: TGCGCCAGCAGCCAAGGGGGACAGGGTTACAATGAGCAGTTCTTC.